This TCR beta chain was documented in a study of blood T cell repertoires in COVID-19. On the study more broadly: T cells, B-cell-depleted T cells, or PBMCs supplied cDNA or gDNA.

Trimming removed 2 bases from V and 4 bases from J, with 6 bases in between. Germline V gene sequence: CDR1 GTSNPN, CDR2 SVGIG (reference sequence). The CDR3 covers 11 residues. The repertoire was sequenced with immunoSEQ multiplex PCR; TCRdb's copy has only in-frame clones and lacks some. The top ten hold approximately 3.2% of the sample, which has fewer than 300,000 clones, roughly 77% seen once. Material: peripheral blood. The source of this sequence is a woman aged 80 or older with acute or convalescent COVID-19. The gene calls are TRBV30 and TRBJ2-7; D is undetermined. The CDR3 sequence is CAWSRLYEQYF. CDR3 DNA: TGTGCCTGGAGTAGACTTTACGAGCAGTACTTC.